What follows are 24 T cell receptor beta chains derived from one specimen sequenced in a study of CD8+CD57+ T cells in acquired aplastic anemia. Patients picked for sequencing had shown CD8+CD57+ cell expansion detected by flow cytometry. Genomic DNA was employed as the template in profiling TCR beta VDJ and CDR3. TCRdb reprocessed the reads with MiXCR, giving one entry per CDR3 protein. Of about 120,000 distinct CDR3 sequences in the sample, 50% to 70% were seen once. The sequenced sample was sorted CD4+, CD8+, or CD8+CD57+ T cells (not recorded which) from PBMCs. Receptors originate from a human donor with aplastic anemia.

This clonotype showed up many times. The chain has TRBV5-4 and TRBJ2-7, with 8 bases lining up with TRBD1. The trim removed 3 bases at V and 2 bases at J, leaving 10 bases unmatched. Germline lookup yields CDR1 SGHNT and CDR2 YYREEE (reference sequence). This CDR3 has 16 residues. CDR3 sequence reads: CASSSRGQGGTYEQYF. The CDR3 bases are TGTGCCAGCAGCTCCCGAGGACAGGGTGGGACCTACGAGCAGTACTTC.

The chain employs TRBV24-1 and TRBJ1-5; 8 bases match TRBD1. The CDR3 loop spans 15 amino acids. Trimming took 4 bases from V and 3 from J; bases not matched to a gene: 4. Per the germline V gene, CDR1 is KGHDR and CDR2 is SFDVKD. The CDR3 nucleotides are TGTGCCACCAGTGACGCGGACAGGGACAATCAGCCCCAGCATTTT. Translating it yields CATSDADRDNQPQHF.

This clonotype was seen a handful of times. The rearrangement links TRBV2 to TRBJ2-1; 13 nucleotides align to TRBD2. Germline assignment: CDR1 SNHLY and CDR2 FYNNEI. CDR3 size: 13 residues. Losses at the gene ends were 6 bases for V and 9 bases for J; bases not matched to a gene: 2. For the CDR3, the DNA is TGTGCCAGCAGCGGGACTAGCGGGGTTGAGCAGTTCTTC. This sequence encodes CASSGTSGVEQFF.

V usage is TRBV4-1 and J usage is TRBJ1-4, with D uncertain. Trimming removed 7 bases at V and 13 bases at J, with 19 bases between. Germline-derived CDR1 and CDR2 are MGHRA and YSYEKL. The CDR3 loop spans 13 amino acids. CDR3 nucleotide sequence: TGCGCCAGCACCTGGACTGTCGGGGAGGTACTGTTTTTT. Amino acid sequence: CASTWTVGEVLFF.

This rearrangement joins TRBV11-1 to TRBJ1-6; TRBD1 might be the D (6 bases). This CDR3 is 17 amino acids long. Germline V gene sequence: CDR1 SGHAT, CDR2 FQDESV (reference sequence). V was shortened by 1 base and J by 0 bases, with 10 bases between the two germline ends. The CDR3 coding sequence is TGTGCCAGCAGCTTAGGAGGACAGTTCTCCTATAATTCACCCCTCCACTTT. Amino acid sequence: CASSLGGQFSYNSPLHF.

This rearrangement joins TRBV29-1 to TRBJ2-5, with D possibly being TRBD2 (5 bases). The CDR3 length is 11 residues. Trimming pared 6 bases from V and 7 bases from J, leaving 12 bases between. Per the germline V gene, CDR1 is SQVTM and CDR2 is ANQGSEA. CDR3 nucleotide sequence: TGCAGCGTGGGAGCAAGCGGGACCCAGTACTTC. Protein: CSVGASGTQYF.

The chain carries TRBV20-1 and TRBJ1-5; 11 nucleotides line up with TRBD1. The CDR3 has 16 residues. V trimming: 6 bases; J trimming: 6 bases; junction bases outside the gene matches: 13. CDR1 is DFQATT and CDR2 is SNEGSKA in the germline V gene (reference sequence). This CDR3 is CSASSDGTGGAQPQHF. The DNA for the CDR3 is TGCAGTGCCAGTAGTGACGGGACAGGGGGTGCTCAGCCCCAGCATTTT.

This clonotype was observed many times. The chain employs TRBV24-1 and TRBJ2-1; tentative D call: TRBD2 (6 bases). There are 15 residues in the CDR3. Germline V CDR1 and CDR2: KGHDR, SFDVKD. Trimming pared 3 bases from V and 8 bases from J, leaving 16 bases between. DNA for the CDR3: TGTGCCACCAGTGATCCGAGGGCCCCGGGGGATGAGCAGTTCTTC. Its protein product is CATSDPRAPGDEQFF.

There are a few counts of this clonotype. This sequence joins TRBV27 and TRBJ2-7, with TRBD1 matching over 8 bases. From germline, CDR1 is MNHEY and CDR2 SMNVEV (reference sequence). This CDR3 is built from 15 residues. Germline trimming cut 5 bases from V and 7 bases from J; bases unmatched to any gene: 13. The CDR3, as DNA: TGTGCCAGCAGTCTACGGACAGGGCTGTTATGGGAGCAGTACTTC. This sequence encodes CASSLRTGLLWEQYF.

The CDR3 loop is CSAPATNTDTQYF. The CDR3 nucleotides are TGCAGTGCTCCGGCGACGAACACAGATACGCAGTATTTT. This chain connects TRBV20-1 to TRBJ2-3; D remains ambiguous. The length of the CDR3 is 13 residues. V was trimmed by 5 bases and J by 2 bases, leaving 11 bases between them. Per the germline V gene, CDR1 is DFQATT and CDR2 is SNEGSKA (reference sequence).

The chain couples TRBV20-1 to TRBJ1-2, with D possibly TRBD1 on 5 matching bases. Germline lookup yields CDR1 DFQATT and CDR2 SNEGSKA (reference sequence). Trimming took 0 bases from V and 4 from J, leaving 9 bases between them. CDR3 length: 13 amino acids. DNA for the CDR3: TGCAGTGCTAGAGATCTGGGGGGCTATGGCTACACCTTC. Protein product: CSARDLGGYGYTF.

V usage is TRBV2 and J usage is TRBJ1-5, with D maybe TRBD1 (6 bases). This CDR3 comprises 14 residues. V was pared by 8 bases and J by 6 bases, with 17 bases between. Per the germline V gene, CDR1 is SNHLY and CDR2 is FYNNEI. CDR3 sequence: CASSPQGSFQPQHF. The CDR3 DNA reads TGTGCCAGCTCTCCACAGGGAAGCTTTCAGCCCCAGCATTTT.

This clonotype was detected many times. The gene calls are TRBV10-3 and TRBJ2-7; D gene unclear. This CDR3 is built from 13 residues. Trimming stripped 3 bases from V and 2 bases from J, with 8 bases between. Germline V gene lookup returns CDR1 ENHRY and CDR2 SYGVKD. This chain's CDR3 is CAISDTAPYEQYF. Here the CDR3 DNA reads TGTGCCATCAGTGATACCGCACCCTACGAGCAGTACTTC.

The chain joins TRBV2 to TRBJ1-2, with D possibly TRBD1 on 5 matching bases. CDR1 is SNHLY, CDR2 FYNNEI, per germline. The CDR3 covers 12 residues. Trimming stripped 6 bases from V and 4 bases from J, with 9 bases between. The CDR3, as DNA: TGTGCCAGCAGCTCCGGGGGCTATGGCTACACCTTC. Its translation is CASSSGGYGYTF.

This clonotype has just a few counts. The chain joins TRBV2 to TRBJ2-1, with D unresolved. The CDR3 is 13 amino acids. With 4 bases removed from V and 4 bases from J, the gap between germline ends came to 8 bases. Germline CDR1 SNHLY, CDR2 FYNNEI. CDR3 residues: CASSVFTYNEQFF. The CDR3 bases are TGTGCCAGCAGTGTCTTCACATACAATGAGCAGTTCTTC.

The rearrangement uses TRBV20-1 and TRBJ2-5, with no clear D. Looked up from germline, CDR1 is DFQATT and CDR2 is SNEGSKA (reference sequence). Trimming pared 3 bases from V and 4 bases from J, leaving 3 bases between. CDR3 length: 10 residues. The CDR3: CSASPETQYF. The CDR3 nucleotides read TGCAGTGCTAGTCCAGAGACCCAGTACTTC.

Comment on this clonotype: A read error is likely, as this CDR3 ends without the conserved phenylalanine or tryptophan. The chain carries TRBV30 and TRBJ2-3, with D tentatively TRBD1 or TRBD2 (5 bases each). CDR1 and CDR2 from the germline V gene are GTSNPN and SVGIG (reference sequence). Trimming stripped 4 bases from V and 3 bases from J, with 11 bases between. This CDR3 has 13 residues. This CDR3 is CAWIRDGTDTQYS. CDR3 sequence (DNA): TGTGCCTGGATACGGGACGGGACAGATACGCAGTATTCT.

This chain connects TRBV4-3 to TRBJ1-2; 10 nucleotides line up with TRBD1. Germline trimming cut 0 bases from V and 4 bases from J; bases unmatched to any gene: 11. The CDR3 is 18 amino acids. The germline V gene has CDR1 LGHNA and CDR2 YSLEER. The chain's CDR3 is CASSQDLTGTGVTYGYTF. CDR3 nucleotides: TGCGCCAGCAGCCAAGATTTAACCGGGACAGGGGTAACCTATGGCTACACCTTC.

This clonotype was observed a single time. This chain joins TRBV25-1 and TRBJ2-1; D possibly corresponds to TRBD2 (6 bases). V was shortened by 6 bases and J by 12 bases, with 24 bases between the two germline ends. Looked up from germline, CDR1 is MGHDK and CDR2 is SYGVNS. There are 15 residues in the CDR3. The DNA for the CDR3 is TGTGCCAGCAGCCGGCAGGGAGGAAGTATTGGACGGCAGTTCTTC. Translated, it gives CASSRQGGSIGRQFF.

This clonotype was counted a few times. The chain has TRBV27 and TRBJ2-7, with D unclear. Trimming left V 6 bases short and J 3 bases short, with 12 bases between. The CDR3 consists of 13 residues. CDR1 is MNHEY and CDR2 is SMNVEV in the germline V gene (reference sequence). CDR3 sequence (DNA): TGTGCCAGCAGCGGTCGGGCTCTCTACGAGCAGTACTTC. Translated, it gives CASSGRALYEQYF.

By its share, this clonotype is medium-sized (0.01 to 0.1%). This sequence joins TRBV10-3 and TRBJ2-5; the match to TRBD1 covers 10 bases. Germline lookup yields CDR1 ENHRY and CDR2 SYGVKD. The CDR3 consists of 15 residues. V gave up 0 bases and J gave up 5 bases; unmatched junction bases: 3. In DNA, the CDR3 is TGTGCCATCAGTGAGTCGGGACAGGGGTTGGAGACCCAGTACTTC. It translates to CAISESGQGLETQYF.

The chain employs TRBV20-1 and TRBJ1-6; D possibly corresponds to TRBD1 (5 bases). Germline assignment: CDR1 DFQATT and CDR2 SNEGSKA (reference sequence). With 6 bases removed from V and 10 bases from J, the gap between germline ends came to 16 bases. The CDR3 has 13 amino acids. This CDR3 reads CSALGRVGSPLHF. CDR3 in DNA: TGCAGTGCCCTCGGCAGGGTGGGATCACCCCTCCACTTT.

The chain combines TRBV12-3 or TRBV12-4 with TRBJ1-4; a possible D gene is TRBD1 (6 bases). The CDR3 spans 15 residues. Trimming removed 7 bases from V and 2 bases from J, with 14 bases in between. This CDR3 is CASNSPGGTNEKLFF. For the CDR3, the DNA is TGTGCCAGCAATTCCCCTGGGGGCACTAATGAAAAACTGTTTTTT.

The rearrangement joins TRBV5-1 to TRBJ2-1; 10 positions agree with TRBD2. The V and J ends lost 4 bases and 4 bases, in that order; junction bases with no gene match: 11. This CDR3 has 17 residues. Germline lookup yields CDR1 SGHRS and CDR2 YFSETQ. For the CDR3, the DNA is TGCGCCAGCAGCCATGACTACACGGGACTAGCGTACAATGAGCAGTTCTTC. The encoded protein is CASSHDYTGLAYNEQFF.